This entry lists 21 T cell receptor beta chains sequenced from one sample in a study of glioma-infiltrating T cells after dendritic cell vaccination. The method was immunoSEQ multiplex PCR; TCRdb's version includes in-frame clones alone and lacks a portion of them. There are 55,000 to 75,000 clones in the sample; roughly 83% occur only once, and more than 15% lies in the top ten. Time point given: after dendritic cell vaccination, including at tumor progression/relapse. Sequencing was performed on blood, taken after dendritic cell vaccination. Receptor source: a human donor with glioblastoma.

This CDR3 is CASSWTSAMVGELFF. CDR3 nucleotide sequence: TGTGCCAGCAGCTGGACTAGCGCGATGGTCGGGGAGCTGTTTTTT. The chain recombines TRBV7-9 with TRBJ2-2; 9 nucleotides match TRBD2. Trimming cost V 4 bases and J 7 bases; bases outside gene matches: 7. There are 15 residues in the CDR3. Per germline, CDR1 SEHNR and CDR2 FQNEAQ (reference sequence). Supplemented by reference TRBV7-9 and TRBJ2-2, the full variable domain reads DTGVSQNPRHKITKRGQNVTFRCDPISEHNRLYWYRQTLGQGPEFLTYFQNEAQLEKSRLLSDRFSAERPKGSFSTLEIQRTEQGDSAMYLCASSWTSAMVGELFFGEGSRLTVL.

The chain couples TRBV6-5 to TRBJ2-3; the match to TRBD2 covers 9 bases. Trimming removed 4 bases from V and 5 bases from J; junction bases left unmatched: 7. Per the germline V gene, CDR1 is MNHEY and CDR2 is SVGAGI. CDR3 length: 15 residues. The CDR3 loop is CASSLGTSIKDTQYF. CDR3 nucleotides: TGTGCCAGCAGTTTAGGGACTAGCATAAAAGATACGCAGTATTTT.

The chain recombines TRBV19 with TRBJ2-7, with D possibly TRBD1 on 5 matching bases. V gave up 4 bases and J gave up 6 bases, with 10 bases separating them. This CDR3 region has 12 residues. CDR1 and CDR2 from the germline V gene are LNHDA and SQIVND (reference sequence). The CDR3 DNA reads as TGTGCCAGTAGTACGGACACGCGCGAGCAGTACTTC. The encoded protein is CASSTDTREQYF.

Here the CDR3 reads CASSAGVTYEQYF. CDR3 nucleotide sequence: TGTGCCAGCAGTGCAGGGGTTACCTACGAGCAGTACTTC. This chain uses TRBV25-1 with TRBJ2-7; TRBD1 is a possible D gene (6 bases). Per germline, CDR1 MGHDK and CDR2 SYGVNS. This CDR3 has 13 amino acids. V lost 4 bases, J lost 2 bases, and 9 bases lay in between.

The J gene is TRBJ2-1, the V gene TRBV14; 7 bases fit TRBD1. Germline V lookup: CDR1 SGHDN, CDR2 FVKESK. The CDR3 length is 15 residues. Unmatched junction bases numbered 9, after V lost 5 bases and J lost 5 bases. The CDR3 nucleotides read TGTGCCAGCAGCGCCTCCTTAGGGGGCCACAATGAGCAGTTCTTC. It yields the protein CASSASLGGHNEQFF.

This CDR3 reads CASSRRTGLQETQYF. Written as DNA, the CDR3 is TGTGCCAGCAGCCGCCGGACGGGACTTCAAGAGACCCAGTACTTC. The rearrangement links TRBV2 to TRBJ2-5; tentatively, D is TRBD2 (6 bases). This CDR3 region has 15 residues. Germline V gene sequence: CDR1 SNHLY, CDR2 FYNNEI. V was shortened by 6 bases and J by 2 bases, with 16 bases between the two germline ends.

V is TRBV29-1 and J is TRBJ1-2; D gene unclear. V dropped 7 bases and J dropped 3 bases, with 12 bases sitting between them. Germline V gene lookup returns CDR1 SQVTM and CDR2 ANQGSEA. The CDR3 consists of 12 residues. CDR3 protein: CSADPQDYGYTF. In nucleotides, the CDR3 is TGCAGCGCTGATCCTCAGGACTATGGCTACACCTTC.

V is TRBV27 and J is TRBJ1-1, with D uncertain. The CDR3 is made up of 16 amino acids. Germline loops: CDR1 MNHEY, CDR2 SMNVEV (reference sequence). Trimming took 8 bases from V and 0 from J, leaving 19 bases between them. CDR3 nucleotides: TGTGCCAGCCAAGCATTAAGCAGGTTGATGAACACTGAAGCTTTCTTT. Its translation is CASQALSRLMNTEAFF.

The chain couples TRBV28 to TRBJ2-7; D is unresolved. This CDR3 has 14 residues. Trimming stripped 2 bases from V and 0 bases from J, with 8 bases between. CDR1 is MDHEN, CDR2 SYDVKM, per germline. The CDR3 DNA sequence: TGTGCCAGCAGTTTAGTAGAAAGCTCCTACGAGCAGTACTTC. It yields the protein CASSLVESSYEQYF.

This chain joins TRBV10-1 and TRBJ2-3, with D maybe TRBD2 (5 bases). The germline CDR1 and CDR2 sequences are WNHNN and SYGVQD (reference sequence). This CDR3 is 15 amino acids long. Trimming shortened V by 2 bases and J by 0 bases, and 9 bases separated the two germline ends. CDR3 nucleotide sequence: TGCGCCAGCAGTGAGGGACTCCGAAGCACAGATACGCAGTATTTT. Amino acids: CASSEGLRSTDTQYF.

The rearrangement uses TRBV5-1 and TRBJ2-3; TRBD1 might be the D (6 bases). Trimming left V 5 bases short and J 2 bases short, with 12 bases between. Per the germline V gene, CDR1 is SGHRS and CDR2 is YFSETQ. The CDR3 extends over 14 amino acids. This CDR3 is CASRPAGATDTQYF. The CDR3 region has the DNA TGCGCCAGCAGACCGGCAGGGGCCACAGATACGCAGTATTTT. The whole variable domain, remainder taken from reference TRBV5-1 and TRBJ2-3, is KAGVTQTPRYLIKTRGQQVTLSCSPISGHRSVSWYQQTPGQGLQFLFEYFSETQRNKGNFPGRFSGRQFSNSRSEMNVSTLELGDSALYLCASRPAGATDTQYFGPGTRLTVL.

The CDR3 sequence: CASSLAPGGAKTEAFF. The DNA for the CDR3 is TGTGCCAGCAGCTTAGCCCCAGGGGGCGCGAAAACTGAAGCTTTCTTT. The chain couples TRBV7-9 to TRBJ1-1; 8 bases are a match to TRBD1. CDR1 and CDR2 from the germline V gene are SEHNR and FQNEAQ (reference sequence). The CDR3 is 16 amino acids. Germline trimming cut 0 bases from V and 5 bases from J; bases unmatched to any gene: 8.

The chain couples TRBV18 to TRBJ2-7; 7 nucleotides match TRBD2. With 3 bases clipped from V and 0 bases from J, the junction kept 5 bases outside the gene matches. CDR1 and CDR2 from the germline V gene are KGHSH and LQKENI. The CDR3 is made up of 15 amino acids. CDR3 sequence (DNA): TGTGCCAGCTCACCGGGAGGGGACCCCTCCTACGAGCAGTACTTC. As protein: CASSPGGDPSYEQYF. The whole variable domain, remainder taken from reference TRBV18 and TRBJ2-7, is NAGVMQNPRHLVRRRGQEARLRCSPMKGHSHVYWYRQLPEEGLKFMVYLQKENIIDESGMPKERFSAEFPKEGPSILRIQQVVRGDSAAYFCASSPGGDPSYEQYFGPGTRLTVT.

The CDR3: CASSETPGGWNQPQHF. For the CDR3, the DNA is TGTGCCAGCAGCGAAACCCCAGGGGGCTGGAATCAGCCCCAGCATTTT. The V gene is TRBV5-4, the J gene TRBJ1-5; 8 bases are shared with TRBD1. V shed 4 bases and J 4 bases; nucleotides not matched to a gene: 10. The germline gives CDR1 SGHNT, CDR2 YYREEE (reference sequence). CDR3 length: 16 residues.

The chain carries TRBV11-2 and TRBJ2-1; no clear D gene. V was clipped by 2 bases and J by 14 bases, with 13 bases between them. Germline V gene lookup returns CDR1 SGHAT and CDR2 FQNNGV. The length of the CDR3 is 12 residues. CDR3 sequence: CASSLSTELEFF. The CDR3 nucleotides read TGTGCCAGCAGCTTATCAACCGAATTAGAGTTCTTC.

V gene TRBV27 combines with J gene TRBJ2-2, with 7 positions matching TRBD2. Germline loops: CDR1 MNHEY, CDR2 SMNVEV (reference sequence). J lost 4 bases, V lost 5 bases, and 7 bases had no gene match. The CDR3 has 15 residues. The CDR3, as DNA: TGTGCCAGCAGTCCAAGACTAGCAACCACCGGGGAGCTGTTTTTT. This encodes CASSPRLATTGELFF.

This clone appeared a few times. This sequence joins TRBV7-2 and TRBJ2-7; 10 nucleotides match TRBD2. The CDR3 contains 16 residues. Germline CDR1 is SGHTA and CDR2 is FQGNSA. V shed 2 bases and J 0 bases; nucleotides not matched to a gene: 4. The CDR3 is CASSLQPSGSSYEQYF. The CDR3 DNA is TGTGCCAGCAGCTTACAGCCTAGCGGGAGCTCCTACGAGCAGTACTTC. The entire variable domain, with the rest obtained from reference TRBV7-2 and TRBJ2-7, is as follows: GAGVSQSPSNKVTEKGKDVELRCDPISGHTALYWYRQSLGQGLEFLIYFQGNSAPDKSGLPSDRFSAERTGGSVSTLTIQRTQQEDSAVYLCASSLQPSGSSYEQYFGPGTRLTVT.

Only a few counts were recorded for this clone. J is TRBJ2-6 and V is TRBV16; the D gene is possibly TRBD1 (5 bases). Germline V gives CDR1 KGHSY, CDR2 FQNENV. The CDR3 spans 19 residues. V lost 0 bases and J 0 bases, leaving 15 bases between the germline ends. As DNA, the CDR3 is TGTGCCAGCAGCCAATCGTGGGGCGAAAACCCCTCTGGGGCCAACGTCCTGACTTTC. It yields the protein CASSQSWGENPSGANVLTF.

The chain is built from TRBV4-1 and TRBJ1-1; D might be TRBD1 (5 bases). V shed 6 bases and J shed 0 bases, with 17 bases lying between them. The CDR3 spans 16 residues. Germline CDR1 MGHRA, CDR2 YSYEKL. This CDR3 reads CASSFQEGTLNTEAFF. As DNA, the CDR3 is TGCGCCAGCAGTTTCCAGGAGGGGACTCTGAACACTGAAGCTTTCTTT.

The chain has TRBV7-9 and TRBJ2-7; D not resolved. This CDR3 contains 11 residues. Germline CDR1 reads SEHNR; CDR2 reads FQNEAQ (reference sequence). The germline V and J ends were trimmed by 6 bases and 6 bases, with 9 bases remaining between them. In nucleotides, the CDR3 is TGTGCCAGCAGGTATGGAGCCGAGCAGTACTTC. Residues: CASRYGAEQYF.

The DNA for the CDR3 is TGTGCCAGCAGCGCCTCGACGGCGGGGAATGAAAAACTGTTTTTT. This codes for CASSASTAGNEKLFF. The chain has TRBV9 and TRBJ1-4; D not resolved. V lost 3 bases to trimming and J lost 5 bases, with 14 bases between them. CDR3 length: 15 amino acids. Germline V gives CDR1 SGDLS, CDR2 YYNGEE.